The 8 T cell receptor beta chains presented below share a single source sample, sequenced in a study of T-cell memory formation after mild COVID-19. TCRdb itself ran the 5' RACE reads through MiXCR, one entry per CDR3 protein. The sample contains about 610,000 distinct CDR3 sequences, 15% to 20% of which appear only once. The sequenced sample consisted of PBMCs or a T cell subset sorted from them (not recorded which). These receptors all stem from an adult woman who had mild COVID-19 (a few samples of this study predate the infection). Cell type and time point are not known.

In DNA, the CDR3 is TGTGCCAGCATCGACAGGGTGGTCACCGGGGAGCTGTTTTTT. It codes for CASIDRVVTGELFF. The chain employs TRBV12-3 or TRBV12-4 and TRBJ2-2; 7 nucleotides agree with TRBD1. CDR3 length equals 14 residues. V lost 7 bases, J lost 4 bases, and 6 bases stayed unmatched.

This clonotype was picked up a small number of times. The chain employs TRBV20-1 and TRBJ2-1; 7 bases align to TRBD2. Per the germline V gene, CDR1 is DFQATT and CDR2 is SNEGSKA (reference sequence). The CDR3 covers 13 residues. The ends lost 3 bases at V and 9 bases at J; junction bases unmatched: 8. CDR3 nucleotide sequence: TGCAGTGCTAGTCCGCGACTAGCCAGTGAGCAGTTCTTC. As protein: CSASPRLASEQFF.

The chain has TRBV23-1 and TRBJ2-7, with 8 bases that match TRBD1. TRBV23-1 is known as an ORF, though its function is uncertain. The length of the CDR3 is 16 residues. V lost 3 bases to trimming and J lost 3 bases; unmatched junction nucleotides: 10. The DNA for the CDR3 is TGCGCCAGCAGTCAGTGGAACCGACAGGGGAACTACGAGCAGTACTTC. Translating it yields CASSQWNRQGNYEQYF.

This clonotype was counted ten times or more. This rearrangement joins TRBV12-3 or TRBV12-4 to TRBJ1-1, with TRBD1 matching over 7 bases. The CDR3 sequence is 13 residues long. J was trimmed by 4 bases and V by 3 bases; bases with no gene match: 2. The CDR3 is CASSFSGGTEAFF. The CDR3 nucleotides are TGTGCCAGCAGTTTTTCAGGGGGCACTGAAGCTTTCTTT.

The rearrangement joins TRBV29-1 to TRBJ1-1, with D uncertain. There are 14 residues in the CDR3. Trimming took 6 bases from V and 5 from J, leaving 19 bases between them. Germline lookup yields CDR1 SQVTM and CDR2 ANQGSEA. The CDR3 DNA follows: TGCAGCGTGGCGGGATCCGGGCGAGGTACTGAAGCTTTCTTT. It encodes CSVAGSGRGTEAFF.

This clonotype was detected many times. The V and J genes are TRBV5-1 and TRBJ1-2, with TRBD1 identical over 9 bases. V trimming: 3 bases; J trimming: 8 bases; junction bases outside the gene matches: 8. The CDR3 is 14 amino acids. Germline loops: CDR1 SGHRS, CDR2 YFSETQ. The CDR3 coding sequence is TGCGCCAGCAGCTCAGGACAGGGGAAGGAGGGCTACACCTTC. Its protein product is CASSSGQGKEGYTF.

V is TRBV9 and J is TRBJ2-1; TRBD2 matches at 10 bases. Germline V gene data show CDR1 as SGDLS and CDR2 as YYNGEE. The CDR3 consists of 16 residues. The V segment lost 3 bases and the J segment 10 bases; nucleotides outside the gene matches: 13. CDR3: CASSGVGASGGVEQFF. In nucleotides, the CDR3 is TGTGCCAGCAGCGGGGTCGGGGCTAGCGGGGGCGTCGAGCAGTTCTTC. The entire variable domain, with the rest obtained from reference TRBV9 and TRBJ2-1, is as follows: DSGVTQTPKHLITATGQRVTLRCSPRSGDLSVYWYQQSLDQGLQFLIQYYNGEERAKGNILERFSAQQFPDLHSELNLSSLELGDSALYFCASSGVGASGGVEQFFGPGTRLTVL.

This clonotype was seen more than once but under ten times. The V gene is TRBV19, the J gene TRBJ2-6; 7 bases map to TRBD1. CDR3 length: 17 amino acids. Losses at the gene ends were 9 bases for V and 0 bases for J; bases not matched to a gene: 11. Looked up from germline, CDR1 is LNHDA and CDR2 is SQIVND (reference sequence). The CDR3 region has the DNA TGTGCCAGCCACCCCGGGACAGTTGGCTCTGGGGCCAACGTCCTGACTTTC. Translation gives CASHPGTVGSGANVLTF. The whole variable domain, filled in from reference TRBV19 and TRBJ2-6, reads DGGITQSPKYLFRKEGQNVTLSCEQNLNHDAMYWYRQDPGQGLRLIYYSQIVNDFQKGDIAEGYSVSREKKESFPLTVTSAQKNPTAFYLCASHPGTVGSGANVLTFGAGSRLTVL.